This passage covers 14 T cell receptor beta chains from one sample sequenced in a study of glioma-infiltrating T cells after dendritic cell vaccination. This table comes from immunoSEQ multiplex PCR, and its TCRdb copy is limited to in-frame clones, with some not included. The data hold 70,000 to 90,000 clones, with 80% to 85% observed a single time. The time point here: after dendritic cell vaccination, including at tumor progression/relapse. Sequenced material: blood, taken after dendritic cell vaccination. Source of these receptors: a human donor with glioblastoma.

The chain combines TRBV7-8 with TRBJ1-1, with TRBD1 as a possible D gene (5 bases). The CDR3 is 14 residues long. V was trimmed by 0 bases and J by 5 bases, leaving 10 bases between them. Per germline, CDR1 SGHVS and CDR2 FQNEAQ. The CDR3 spells CASSLARVVTEAFF. The CDR3 DNA sequence: TGTGCCAGCAGCTTAGCCAGGGTTGTTACTGAAGCTTTCTTT.

The chain employs TRBV2 and TRBJ1-3; 8 bases map to TRBD1. This CDR3 comprises 13 residues. The V gene's germline CDR1 is SNHLY and CDR2 FYNNEI. Trimming at V came to 6 bases and at J to 2 bases, leaving 0 bases not matched to a gene. This CDR3 reads CASRQGAGNTIYF. CDR3 nucleotides: TGTGCCAGCAGACAGGGGGCTGGAAACACCATATATTTT.

V is TRBV7-2 and J is TRBJ2-7; 9 nucleotides line up with TRBD1. Trimming cost V 5 bases and J 3 bases; bases outside gene matches: 2. This CDR3 contains 13 residues. Per germline, CDR1 SGHTA and CDR2 FQGNSA. For the CDR3, the DNA is TGTGCCAGCAGCCCGGACAGGGGCTACGAGCAGTACTTC. This codes for CASSPDRGYEQYF.

V and J are TRBV7-2 and TRBJ2-3, with D hard to call. CDR3 length: 16 amino acids. Trimming left V 5 bases short and J 1 base short, with 16 bases between. The germline V gene encodes CDR1 SGHTA and CDR2 FQGNSA. CDR3 sequence (DNA): TGTGCCAGCAGCGATACGCGCCGTTCGGGCACAGATACGCAGTATTTT. As protein: CASSDTRRSGTDTQYF. Filled out from reference TRBV7-2 and TRBJ2-3, the complete variable domain reads GAGVSQSPSNKVTEKGKDVELRCDPISGHTALYWYRQSLGQGLEFLIYFQGNSAPDKSGLPSDRFSAERTGGSVSTLTIQRTQQEDSAVYLCASSDTRRSGTDTQYFGPGTRLTVL.

This clone was counted between two and nine times. This chain uses TRBV19 with TRBJ1-2; 7 bases are shared with TRBD1. V was clipped by 3 bases and J by 2 bases; unmatched bases: 12. Germline V gene data show CDR1 as LNHDA and CDR2 as SQIVND (reference sequence). The CDR3 has 17 amino acids. The CDR3 sequence is CASSIRVTGAENYGYTF. The CDR3 region has the DNA TGTGCCAGTAGTATCCGGGTCACAGGGGCTGAGAACTATGGCTACACCTTC.

The V call is TRBV27, the J call TRBJ1-4; no definite D call. Germline assignment: CDR1 MNHEY and CDR2 SMNVEV (reference sequence). Trimming took 2 bases from V and 12 from J, leaving 16 bases between them. The CDR3 has 14 amino acids. The chain's CDR3 is CASSLMISGGELFF. The CDR3 DNA sequence: TGTGCCAGCAGTTTAATGATATCCGGCGGGGAACTGTTTTTT.

The chain has TRBV5-1 and TRBJ2-5; 7 bases are shared with TRBD1. CDR3 length: 14 amino acids. V was pared by 4 bases and J by 3 bases, with 6 bases of the junction left unmatched. Germline V CDR1 and CDR2: SGHRS, YFSETQ. The CDR3, as DNA: TGCGCCAGCAGCCCAGGGGGTGGAGAAGAGACCCAGTACTTC. Encoded protein: CASSPGGGEETQYF.

The chain links TRBV5-1 to TRBJ1-1, with a possible D match to TRBD1 (5 bases). CDR1 and CDR2 from the germline V gene are SGHRS and YFSETQ. The CDR3 extends over 14 amino acids. V was cut by 4 bases and J by 1 base, with 11 bases left in between. The CDR3 here is CASSKTTANTEAFF. CDR3 bases: TGCGCCAGCAGCAAAACGACAGCGAACACTGAAGCTTTCTTT.

The V call is TRBV29-1, the J call TRBJ1-1; D might be TRBD1 (6 bases). V lost 7 bases, J lost 0 bases, and 12 bases lay in between. The CDR3 has 13 amino acids. Germline CDR1 and CDR2: SQVTM and ANQGSEA. CDR3 DNA sequence: TGCAGCGCCAGGACAGTAATGAACACTGAAGCTTTCTTT. Translating gives CSARTVMNTEAFF.

V usage is TRBV7-9 and J usage is TRBJ2-5; 10 nucleotides agree with TRBD2. The CDR3 runs 17 residues. The germline V gene encodes CDR1 SEHNR and CDR2 FQNEAQ (reference sequence). The V gene end was trimmed by 0 bases and the J gene end by 0 bases; junction bases not matched to a gene: 4. The CDR3 sequence: CASSLALGLAYQETQYF. DNA of the CDR3: TGTGCCAGCAGCTTAGCTCTGGGACTAGCGTACCAAGAGACCCAGTACTTC. Looking up the rest from reference TRBV7-9 and TRBJ2-5 gives the full variable domain: DTGVSQNPRHKITKRGQNVTFRCDPISEHNRLYWYRQTLGQGPEFLTYFQNEAQLEKSRLLSDRFSAERPKGSFSTLEIQRTEQGDSAMYLCASSLALGLAYQETQYFGPGTRLLVL.

This chain links TRBV6-1 with TRBJ1-1, with a possible D match to TRBD1 (6 bases). Trimming took 6 bases from V and 1 from J, leaving 12 bases between them. Germline loops: CDR1 MNHNS, CDR2 SASEGT. This CDR3 has 14 amino acids. DNA of the CDR3: TGTGCCAGCAGCTACATACAGGGGAACACTGAAGCTTTCTTT. Translating it yields CASSYIQGNTEAFF.

The chain is built from TRBV7-9 and TRBJ1-4; no clear D. CDR1 SEHNR and CDR2 FQNEAQ come from the germline V gene (reference sequence). This CDR3 has 15 amino acids. V shed 1 base and J shed 2 bases, with 8 bases lying between them. This CDR3 is CASSLDGYTNEKLFF. CDR3 in DNA: TGTGCCAGCAGCTTAGACGGGTATACTAATGAAAAACTGTTTTTT. Based on the CDR3 plus reference TRBV7-9 and TRBJ1-4, the full variable domain is DTGVSQNPRHKITKRGQNVTFRCDPISEHNRLYWYRQTLGQGPEFLTYFQNEAQLEKSRLLSDRFSAERPKGSFSTLEIQRTEQGDSAMYLCASSLDGYTNEKLFFGSGTQLSVL.

The CDR3 here is CASSRQNTGELFF. As DNA, the CDR3 is TGTGCCAGCAGCCGACAGAACACCGGGGAGCTGTTTTTT. The rearrangement uses TRBV2 and TRBJ2-2; D is unresolved. CDR3 length equals 13 residues. Trimming took 6 bases from V and 1 from J, leaving 6 bases between them. Germline values: CDR1 SNHLY, CDR2 FYNNEI.

The chain couples TRBV27 to TRBJ2-1, with TRBD2 identical over 13 bases. V trimming: 6 bases; J trimming: 8 bases; junction bases outside the gene matches: 7. The CDR3 loop spans 15 amino acids. Germline V gene sequence: CDR1 MNHEY, CDR2 SMNVEV (reference sequence). CDR3 sequence: CASRLTSGGWHEQFF. In DNA form, the CDR3 reads TGTGCCAGCAGGCTGACTAGCGGGGGGTGGCATGAGCAGTTCTTC.